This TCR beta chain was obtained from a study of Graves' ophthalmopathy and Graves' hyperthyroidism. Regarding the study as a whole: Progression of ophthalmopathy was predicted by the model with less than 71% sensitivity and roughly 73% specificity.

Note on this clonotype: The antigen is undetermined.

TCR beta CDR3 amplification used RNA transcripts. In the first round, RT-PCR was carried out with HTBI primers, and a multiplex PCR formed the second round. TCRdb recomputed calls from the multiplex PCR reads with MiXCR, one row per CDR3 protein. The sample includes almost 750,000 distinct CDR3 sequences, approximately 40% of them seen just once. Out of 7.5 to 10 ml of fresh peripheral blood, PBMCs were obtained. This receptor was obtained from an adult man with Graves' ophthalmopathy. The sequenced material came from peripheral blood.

This CDR3 reads CASGLGDYGYTF. Written as DNA, the CDR3 is TGTGCCAGCGGGTTGGGCGACTATGGCTACACCTTC. This chain connects TRBV15 to TRBJ1-2, with D uncertain. With 10 bases removed from V and 3 bases from J, the gap between germline ends came to 12 bases. Germline V gives CDR1 LNHNV, CDR2 YYDKDF (reference sequence). This CDR3 has 12 amino acids.